This T cell receptor (beta chain) comes out of a study of OX40 agonist ivuxolimab in advanced cancers. Across the whole study: Prior checkpoint blockade (anti-PD-1, anti-PD-L1 or anti-CTLA-4) was permitted; under 50% had it.

Profiling relied on immunoSEQ multiplex PCR, and the TCRdb table lists in-frame clones only, not all of them. In the table there are about 96,000 clones, less than 85% of which are singletons. Overall study results and limits: Among the lowest peripheral clonal expansion occurred in 0.1-3.0 mg/kg partial responders. The work left the antigen specificity of expanded peripheral T cells undetermined.

As regards this clone: The antigen is undetermined.

The clonotype originates from an adult with an advanced solid tumor such as melanoma, head and neck, liver or kidney cancer. Sequenced material: CD4+ or CD8+ T cells sorted from blood, taken in a trial of the OX40 agonist ivuxolimab.

This CDR3 is CASSFGQGQTNEKLFF. The CDR3 DNA follows: TGTGCCAGCAGCTTTGGACAGGGGCAAACTAATGAAAAACTGTTTTTT. The V call is TRBV5-6, the J call TRBJ1-4; 9 nucleotides match TRBD1. Germline V gene lookup returns CDR1 SGHDT and CDR2 YYEEEE. The V and J ends lost 2 bases and 1 base, in that order; junction bases with no gene match: 3. The CDR3 is 16 residues long.